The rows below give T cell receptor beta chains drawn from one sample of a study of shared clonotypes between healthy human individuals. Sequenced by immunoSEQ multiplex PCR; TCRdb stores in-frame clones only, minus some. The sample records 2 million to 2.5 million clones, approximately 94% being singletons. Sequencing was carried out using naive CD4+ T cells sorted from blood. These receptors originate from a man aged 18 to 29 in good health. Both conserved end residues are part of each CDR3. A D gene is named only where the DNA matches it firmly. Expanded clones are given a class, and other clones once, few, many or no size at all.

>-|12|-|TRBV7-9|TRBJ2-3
TGTGCCAGCTCAGGGTTCACAGATACGCAGTATTTT
CASSGFTDTQYF
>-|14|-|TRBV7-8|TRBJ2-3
TGTGCCAGCAGCCTAGACCGATTTGCAGATACGCAGTATTTT
CASSLDRFADTQYF
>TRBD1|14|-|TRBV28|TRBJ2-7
TGTGCCAGCAGAAGAGGCGGACAGGTTTATCAGCAGTACTTC
CASRRGGQVYQQYF
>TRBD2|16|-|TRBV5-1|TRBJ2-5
TGCGCCAGCAGCCCCGGGACTAGCCAACCACAAGAGACCCAGTACTTC
CASSPGTSQPQETQYF
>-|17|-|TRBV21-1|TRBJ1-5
TGTGCCAGCAGCAACCCTGGGGCAGGGCTTAGCAATCAGCCCCAGCATTTT
CASSNPGAGLSNQPQHF
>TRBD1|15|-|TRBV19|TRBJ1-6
TGTGCCAGTAGTAGGACAGGGGAGGATAATTCACCCCTCCACTTT
CASSRTGEDNSPLHF
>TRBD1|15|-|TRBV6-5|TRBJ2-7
TGTGCCAGCAGCCCCGGGACAGGGGATTTCAACGAGCAGTACTTC
CASSPGTGDFNEQYF
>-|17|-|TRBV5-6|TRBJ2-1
TGTGCCAGCAGCTTGGCCGGGTTTTGGACAGCTAACAATGAGCAGTTCTTC
CASSLAGFWTANNEQFF
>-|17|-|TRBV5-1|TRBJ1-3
TGCGCCAGCAGCCCCGGCGGGGGGGCCCTCTCTGGAAACACCATATATTTT
CASSPGGGALSGNTIYF
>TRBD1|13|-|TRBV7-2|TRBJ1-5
TGTGCCAGCAGCGCAGGACAGGGGACGGCCCAGCATTTT
CASSAGQGTAQHF
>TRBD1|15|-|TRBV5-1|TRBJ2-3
TGCGCCAGTTCGGCCAGGGACAGGGGCACAGATACGCAGTATTTT
CASSARDRGTDTQYF
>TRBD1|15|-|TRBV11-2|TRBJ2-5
TGTGCCAGCAGCTCCGGGACAGGCATCCAAGAGACCCAGTACTTC
CASSSGTGIQETQYF
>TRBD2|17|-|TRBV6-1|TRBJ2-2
TGTGCCAGCAGTGACCGACTAGCGGGGGGTGTCACCGGGGAGCTGTTTTTT
CASSDRLAGGVTGELFF
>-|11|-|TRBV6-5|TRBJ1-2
TGTGCCAGCAGTTATCCGGATGACTACACCTTC
CASSYPDDYTF
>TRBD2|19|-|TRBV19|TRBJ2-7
TGTGCCAGTAGCCCGGGGAGGGCTAGCGGGGGAGGGCGCTCCTACGAGCAGTACTTC
CASSPGRASGGGRSYEQYF
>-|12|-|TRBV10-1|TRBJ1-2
TGCGCCAGCAGCCCGACAGAGCAGTGCTACACCTTC
CASSPTEQCYTF
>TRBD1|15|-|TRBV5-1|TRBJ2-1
TGCGCCAGCAGCTCCACAGGGGGCGGCGGGGATGAGCAGTTCTTC
CASSSTGGGGDEQFF
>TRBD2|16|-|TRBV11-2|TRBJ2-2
TGTGCCAGCAGCTTAGTGGCTAGCGGGGTGACCGGGGAGCTGTTTTTT
CASSLVASGVTGELFF
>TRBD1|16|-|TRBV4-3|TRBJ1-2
TGCGCCAGCAGCCAGACCGGGACAGACGCTAACTATGGCTACACCTTC
CASSQTGTDANYGYTF
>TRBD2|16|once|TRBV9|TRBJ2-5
TGTGCCAGCAGCGTCAGTGACGGGGGGGCATGGGAGACCCAGTACTTC
CASSVSDGGAWETQYF
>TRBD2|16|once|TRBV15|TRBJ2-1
TGTGCCACCAGCAGAGCTGGGGCGGGAGGGAAGGAAGAGCAGTTCTTC
CATSRAGAGGKEEQFF
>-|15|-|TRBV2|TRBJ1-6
TGTGCCAGCAGCCAAGAGGGTCCCGGTAATTCACCCCTCCACTTT
CASSQEGPGNSPLHF
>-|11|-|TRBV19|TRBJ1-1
TGTGCCAGTATCCATGGACAGCAAGCTTTCTTT
CASIHGQQAFF
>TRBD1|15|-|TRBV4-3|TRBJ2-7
TGCGCCAGCAGCCAGATGGGACAGGGACTTTACGAGCAGTACTTC
CASSQMGQGLYEQYF
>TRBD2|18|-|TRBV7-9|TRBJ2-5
TGTGCCAGCAGCTCGAAGCGGGGTGTTGGCGCGTACCAAGAGACCCAGTACTTC
CASSSKRGVGAYQETQYF
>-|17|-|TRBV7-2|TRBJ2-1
TGTGCCAGCAGCTTAGTATTCGGGACGAATACCTACAATGAGCAGTTCTTC
CASSLVFGTNTYNEQFF
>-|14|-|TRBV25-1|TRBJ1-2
TGTGCCAGCAGTGAGGTAACAGGAAACTATGGCTACACCTTC
CASSEVTGNYGYTF
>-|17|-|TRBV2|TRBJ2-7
TGTGCCAGCAGTGAAGCATTCATCCTAGCCGCTACCTACGAGCAGTACTTC
CASSEAFILAATYEQYF
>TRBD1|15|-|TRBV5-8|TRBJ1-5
TGTGCCAGCAGCCCGGACAGGGATCCAGTGCAGCCCCAGCATTTT
CASSPDRDPVQPQHF
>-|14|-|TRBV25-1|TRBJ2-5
TGTGCCAGCAGTGTTAGACTAGTTTGGGAGACCCAGTACTTC
CASSVRLVWETQYF
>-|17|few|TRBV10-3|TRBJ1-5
TGTGCCATCAGTGAGAGGGCGCTCATCGGGAGCAATCAGCCCCAGCATTTT
CAISERALIGSNQPQHF
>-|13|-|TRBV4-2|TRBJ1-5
TGTGCCAGCAGCCAATTTACGTATCAGCCCCAGCATTTT
CASSQFTYQPQHF
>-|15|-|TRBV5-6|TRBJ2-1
TGTGCCAGCAGCTTCAGGAGTTCCCGCTACAATGAGCAGTTCTTC
CASSFRSSRYNEQFF
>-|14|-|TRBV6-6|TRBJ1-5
TGTGCCAGCAGTTACGGGGTGGGCAATCAGCCCCAGCATTTT
CASSYGVGNQPQHF
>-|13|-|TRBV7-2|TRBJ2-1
TGTGCCAGCAGCCCCGGGCAGGGCGGTGAGCAGTTCTTC
CASSPGQGGEQFF
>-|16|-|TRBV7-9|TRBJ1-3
TGTGCCAGCAGCCCCCGGGCCGCGTTGGGTGGAAACACCATATATTTT
CASSPRAALGGNTIYF
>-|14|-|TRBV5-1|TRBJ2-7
TGCGCCAGCAGCTTTGACAGCCCTACCTACGAGCAGTACTTC
CASSFDSPTYEQYF
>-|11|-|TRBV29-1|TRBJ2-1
TGCAGCGTTGAGACGGGGGAGGTAGAGTTCTTC
CSVETGEVEFF
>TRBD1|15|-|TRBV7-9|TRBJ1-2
TGTGCCAGCAGCTCAGAAGGGACAGGGGCTTATGGCTACACCTTC
CASSSEGTGAYGYTF
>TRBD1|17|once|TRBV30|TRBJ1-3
TGTGCCTGGAGTTCTCCTGGACAGGGCGTATTTGGAAACACCATATATTTT
CAWSSPGQGVFGNTIYF
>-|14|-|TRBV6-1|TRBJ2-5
TGTGCCAGCATGGGGGGCTCATGGGGGGAGACCCAGTACTTC
CASMGGSWGETQYF
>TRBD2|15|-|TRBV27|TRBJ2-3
TGTGCCAGCAGTCGACTAGCGGGGGACCCAGATACGCAGTATTTT
CASSRLAGDPDTQYF
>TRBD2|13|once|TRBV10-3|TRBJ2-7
TGTGCCATCAGGGGAGGGGCGAGGTACGAGCAGTACTTC
CAIRGGARYEQYF
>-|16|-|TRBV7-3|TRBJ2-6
TGTGCCAGCAGCCCAACCTTGACCTCTGGGGCCAACGTCCTGACTTTC
CASSPTLTSGANVLTF
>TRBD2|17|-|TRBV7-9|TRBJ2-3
TGTGCCAGCAGCCCTCATTCCACTAGCGCCAGCACAGATACGCAGTATTTT
CASSPHSTSASTDTQYF
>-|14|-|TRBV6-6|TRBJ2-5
TGTGCCAGCAGTTACTCGAGGCAAAGCGCCACCCAGTACTTC
CASSYSRQSATQYF